This T cell receptor (beta chain) was documented in a study of T cells in Graves' hyperthyroidism and ophthalmopathy. Study information: Staff took peripheral blood when the initial diagnosis was made, before any treatment began.

Study-level results: Most thyroid-expanded clonotypes above 0.001 were also found in blood.

The CDR3 has 14 residues. Germline loops: CDR1 LNHDA, CDR2 SQIVND (reference sequence). Between the trimmed V and J ends, which lost 3 bases and 12 bases, there was a span of 17 bases. For this clonotype: Its specificity is not known.

Diagnosis of hyperthyroidism was new in patients aged 18 to 65, and its duration was under 2 months. Thyroid ultrasound, orbital computed tomography, clinical symptoms, and serum thyroxine and TRAb underpinned diagnoses. It was RNA transcripts that yielded the amplified TCR beta CDR3 regions. When the TCR CDR3 underwent first-round RT-PCR, the HTBI primer set was used. A single record per CDR3 protein comes from TCRdb applying MiXCR to the multiplex PCR reads. The profile shows 300,000 to 450,000 distinct CDR3 sequences, about 25% of them singletons. This sequence was found in a man aged 50 to 59 with Graves' hyperthyroidism. The source material was blood. The chain recombines TRBV19 with TRBJ2-2, with D perhaps being TRBD1 or TRBD2 (6 bases each). CDR3 protein: CASSIGLGGGQLFF. CDR3 DNA: TGTGCCAGTAGTATTGGGTTAGGGGGAGGACAGCTGTTTTTT.